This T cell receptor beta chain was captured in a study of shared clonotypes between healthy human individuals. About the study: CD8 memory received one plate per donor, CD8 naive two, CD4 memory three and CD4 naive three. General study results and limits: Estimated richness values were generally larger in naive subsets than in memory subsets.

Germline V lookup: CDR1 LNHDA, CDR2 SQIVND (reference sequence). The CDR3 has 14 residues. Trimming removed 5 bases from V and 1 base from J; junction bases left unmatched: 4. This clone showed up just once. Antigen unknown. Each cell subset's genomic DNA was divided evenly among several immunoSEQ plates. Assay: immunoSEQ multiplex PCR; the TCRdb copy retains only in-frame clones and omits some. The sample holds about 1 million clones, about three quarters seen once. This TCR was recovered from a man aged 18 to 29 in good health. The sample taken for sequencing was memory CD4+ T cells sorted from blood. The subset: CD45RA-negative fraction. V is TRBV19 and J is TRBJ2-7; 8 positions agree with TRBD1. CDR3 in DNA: TGTGCCAGTAGTGGACAGGGCCGTTCCTACGAGCAGTACTTC. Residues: CASSGQGRSYEQYF. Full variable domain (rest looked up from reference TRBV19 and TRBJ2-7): DGGITQSPKYLFRKEGQNVTLSCEQNLNHDAMYWYRQDPGQGLRLIYYSQIVNDFQKGDIAEGYSVSREKKESFPLTVTSAQKNPTAFYLCASSGQGRSYEQYFGPGTRLTVT.